Here is one T cell receptor (beta chain) with its context. Its antigen is as yet unknown. V shed 4 bases and J shed 10 bases, with 8 bases lying between them. The CDR3 is made up of 10 amino acids. Germline CDR1 reads DFQATT; CDR2 reads SNEGSKA (reference sequence). TCRdb keeps only in-frame clones here, not all; method: immunoSEQ multiplex PCR. The repertoire holds roughly 190,000 clones, with about 89% as singletons. Both about-4-week and about-12-week second-dose recipients were combined. These data come from a study of T cell responses to AZD1222 COVID-19 vaccine. Regarding the study as a whole: Spike-specific TCR breadth and depth both grew after two AZD1222 doses. The donor cohort was predominantly white British with a female majority, and clonal diversity may have been underestimated. A reported finding is that nearly half of spike-specific TCRs target unmutated variant regions.

The chain has TRBV20-1 and TRBJ2-1; no definite D call. The receptor was isolated from an adult who received the AZD1222 COVID-19 vaccine. Source: peripheral blood, taken 28 days after the second AZD1222 dose. This CDR3 is CSAKGPEQFF. The CDR3 DNA reads as TGCAGTGCTAAAGGACCCGAGCAGTTCTTC.